One TCR beta chain is described in this entry. Antigen unknown. The read falls 3 residues short of the CDR3 end, and the missing part is taken from the germline J gene. The data originate from a study of T cell clonality in common variable immunodeficiency. The data were produced by immunoSEQ multiplex PCR, yet TCRdb's version contains in-frame clones alone and is incomplete. Altogether roughly 20,000 clones were found in the sample, and no singletons occur. Study-level points and caveats: Reportedly, TCR beta sequences from common variable immunodeficiency showed fewer deletions and N-nucleotide insertions.

CDR1 is LNHDA and CDR2 is SQIVND in the germline V gene (reference sequence). J gave up 5 bases and V 2 bases, and 0 bases lay outside the gene matches. The CDR3 sequence is 13 residues long. V is TRBV19 and J is TRBJ1-5; 7 bases line up with TRBD1. Sequencing was done on a sample of peripheral blood mononuclear cells. This TCR was recovered from a human donor with common variable immunodeficiency. CDR3 DNA (partial): TGTGCCAGTAGTATAACAGGGGATCAGCCC. Amino acid sequence: CASSITGDQP. The whole CDR3 protein reads CASSITGDQPQHF.